This T cell receptor beta chain was identified during a study of cytomegalovirus exposure and HLA in healthy donors. Study outcomes and limitations: Diagnosis of cytomegalovirus status made by the classifier reportedly showed high specificity and sensitivity.

For this clone: Its antigen is not known.

The PCR contained 60 Vbeta and 13 Jbeta primers. Profiled with immunoSEQ multiplex PCR; TCRdb holds only in-frame clones, not every one. Here the sample spans roughly 240,000 clones, about 88% being singletons. Trimming removed 4 bases at V and 8 bases at J, with 17 bases between. The CDR3 is 14 residues long. CDR1 is LGHNA, CDR2 YNFKEQ, per germline. The chain combines TRBV4-2 with TRBJ1-2; no clear D. The source is a girl aged 2 to 9 in good health and CMV-seronegative. Specimen: PBMCs. The CDR3 nucleotides are TGTGCCAGCAGCCCGAAGACCGGGAGTTCCGGCTACACCTTC. Protein product: CASSPKTGSSGYTF.